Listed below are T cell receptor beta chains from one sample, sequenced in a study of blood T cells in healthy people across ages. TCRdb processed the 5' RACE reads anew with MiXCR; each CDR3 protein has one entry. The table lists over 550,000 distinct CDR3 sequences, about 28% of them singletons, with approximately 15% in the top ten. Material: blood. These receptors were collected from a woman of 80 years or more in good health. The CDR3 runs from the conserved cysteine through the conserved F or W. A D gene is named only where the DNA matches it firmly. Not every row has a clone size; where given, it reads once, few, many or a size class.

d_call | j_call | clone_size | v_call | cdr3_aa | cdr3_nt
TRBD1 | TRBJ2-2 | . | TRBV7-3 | CASSPLTGGTGELFF | TGTGCCAGCAGCCCTTTGACAGGGGGCACCGGGGAGCTGTTTTTT
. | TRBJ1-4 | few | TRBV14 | CASSQDQWREEKLFF | TGTGCCAGCAGCCAAGACCAATGGAGGGAAGAAAAACTGTTTTTT
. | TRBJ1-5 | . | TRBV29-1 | CSARTPGQNQPQHF | TGCAGCGCCCGGACTCCAGGCCAGAATCAGCCCCAGCATTTT
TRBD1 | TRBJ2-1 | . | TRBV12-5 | CASMSGTGDYEQFF | TGTGCTAGTATGTCCGGGACAGGGGATTACGAGCAGTTCTTC
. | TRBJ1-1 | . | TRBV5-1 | CASSLGDGTAMNTEAFF | TGCGCCAGCAGCTTGGGGGACGGGACGGCAATGAACACTGAAGCTTTCTTT
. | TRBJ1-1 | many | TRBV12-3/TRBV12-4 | CASSLSGVGEAFF | TGTGCCAGCAGTTTATCAGGGGTCGGAGAAGCTTTCTTT
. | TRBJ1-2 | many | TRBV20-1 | CSARTGLTGGYTF | TGCAGTGCTAGAACAGGGCTCACCGGGGGCTACACCTTC
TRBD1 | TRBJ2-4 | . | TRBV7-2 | CASSLEGTANDRLAKNIQYF | TGTGCCAGCAGCTTAGAAGGGACAGCTAATGACAGGCTAGCCAAAAACATTCAGTACTTC
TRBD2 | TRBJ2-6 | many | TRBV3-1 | CASSPPGLAPKSSGANVLTF | TGTGCCAGCAGCCCTCCGGGACTAGCGCCGAAAAGCTCTGGGGCCAACGTCCTGACTTTC
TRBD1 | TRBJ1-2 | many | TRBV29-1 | CSVETGFGYTF | TGCAGCGTAGAGACAGGGTTCGGCTACACCTTC
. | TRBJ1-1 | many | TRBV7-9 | CASRSLLMNTEAFF | TGTGCCAGCAGGTCCCTACTTATGAACACTGAAGCTTTCTTT
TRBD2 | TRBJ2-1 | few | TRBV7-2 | CAGSLASSGVRNEQFF | TGTGCCGGCAGCTTAGCGTCTAGCGGGGTCCGAAATGAGCAGTTCTTC
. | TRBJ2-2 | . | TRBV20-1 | CSAHERAGELFF | TGCAGTGCTCATGAAAGAGCCGGGGAGCTGTTTTTT
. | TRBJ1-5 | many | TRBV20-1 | CSARDSNQPQHF | TGCAGTGCTAGAGATTCTAATCAGCCCCAGCATTTT
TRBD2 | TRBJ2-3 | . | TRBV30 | CAWSGLAGTQYF | TGTGCCTGGAGTGGACTAGCGGGTACGCAGTATTTT
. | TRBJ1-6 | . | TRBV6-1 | CASSESAGSPLHF | TGTGCCAGCAGTGAAAGTGCGGGTTCACCCCTCCACTTT
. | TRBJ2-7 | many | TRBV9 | CASSVAGRAEQYF | TGTGCCAGCAGCGTAGCTGGGAGAGCCGAGCAGTACTTC
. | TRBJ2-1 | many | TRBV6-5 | CASSGPSNEQFF | TGTGCCAGCAGCGGGCCCTCAAATGAGCAGTTCTTC
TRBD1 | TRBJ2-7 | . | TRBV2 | CASNLDRGRNEQYF | TGTGCCAGCAACCTGGACAGGGGCCGGAATGAGCAGTACTTC
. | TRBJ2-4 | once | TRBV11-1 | CASSDRAGLGEQYF | TGTGCCAGCTCCGATCGGGCAGGGCTCGGTGAGCAGTACTTC
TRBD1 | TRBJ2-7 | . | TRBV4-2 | CASSSGTGDPYEQYF | TGTGCCAGCAGCTCAGGGACAGGAGACCCTTACGAGCAGTACTTC
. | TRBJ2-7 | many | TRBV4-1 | CASSPGWSATYEQYF | TGCGCCAGCAGCCCGGGTTGGTCAGCAACTTACGAGCAGTACTTC
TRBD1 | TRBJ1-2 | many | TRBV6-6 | CASSYLRTGEGYTF | TGTGCCAGCAGTTACCTTCGGACAGGGGAGGGCTACACCTTC
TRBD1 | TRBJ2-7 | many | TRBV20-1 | CSGLLSGTAGEQYF | TGCAGTGGCCTACTATCCGGGACAGCTGGGGAGCAGTACTTC
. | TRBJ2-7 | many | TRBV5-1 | CASSLDFDKIHEQYF | TGCGCCAGCAGCTTAGACTTCGACAAGATCCACGAGCAGTACTTC
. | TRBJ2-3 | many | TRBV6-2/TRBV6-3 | CAIQRTSTDTQYF | TGTGCCATCCAAAGGACTAGCACAGATACGCAGTATTTT
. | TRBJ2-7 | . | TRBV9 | CASSASTASYNEQYF | TGTGCCAGCAGCGCATCGACAGCCTCCTACAATGAGCAGTACTTC
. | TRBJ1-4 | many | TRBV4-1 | CASSQASRDREKLFF | TGCGCCAGCAGCCAAGCATCCAGGGATAGGGAAAAACTGTTTTTT
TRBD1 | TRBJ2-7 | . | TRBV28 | CASRGTGDSYEQYF | TGTGCCAGCAGGGGGACAGGTGACTCCTACGAGCAGTACTTC
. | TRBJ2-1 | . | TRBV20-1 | CSARRRDGTRGRSYNEQFF | TGCAGTGCTAGGCGTCGGGACGGGACGCGCGGGCGTTCCTACAATGAGCAGTTCTTC
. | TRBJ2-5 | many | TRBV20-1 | CSAVLDRARTQYF | TGCAGTGCGGTCCTGGACCGGGCGAGGACCCAGTACTTC